This paragraph covers one T cell receptor (beta chain) sequence. This sample is drawn from a study of control samples from healthy donors and cancer patients. Clones were sequenced by immunoSEQ multiplex PCR, and TCRdb holds only the in-frame ones, with some missing. The sample holds approximately 170,000 clones, 90% seen once. Trimming cost V 0 bases and J 9 bases; bases outside gene matches: 11. Germline loops: CDR1 LGHDT, CDR2 YNNKEL (reference sequence). The CDR3 consists of 16 residues. The source of this sequence is a woman aged 45-59 years in good health. The sequencing input was blood. The chain is built from TRBV3-1 (or the pseudogene TRBV3-2) and TRBJ2-7, with TRBD2 matching over 10 bases. CDR3: CASSQDPAGGPSVQYF. The DNA of the CDR3 is TGTGCCAGCAGCCAAGATCCAGCGGGAGGGCCCTCAGTGCAGTACTTC.